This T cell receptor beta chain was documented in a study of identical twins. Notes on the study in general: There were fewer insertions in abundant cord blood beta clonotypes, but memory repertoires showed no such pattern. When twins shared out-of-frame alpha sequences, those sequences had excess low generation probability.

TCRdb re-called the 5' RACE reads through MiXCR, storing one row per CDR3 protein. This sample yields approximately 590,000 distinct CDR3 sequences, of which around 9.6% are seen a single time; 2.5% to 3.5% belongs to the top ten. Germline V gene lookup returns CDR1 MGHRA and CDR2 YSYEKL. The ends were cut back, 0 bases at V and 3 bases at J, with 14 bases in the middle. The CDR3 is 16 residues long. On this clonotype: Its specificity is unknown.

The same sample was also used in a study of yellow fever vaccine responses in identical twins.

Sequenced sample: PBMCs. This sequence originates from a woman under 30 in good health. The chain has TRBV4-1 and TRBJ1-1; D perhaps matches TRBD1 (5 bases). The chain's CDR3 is CASSQDPAGWDTEAFF. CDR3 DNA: TGCGCCAGCAGCCAAGATCCCGCAGGGTGGGACACTGAAGCTTTCTTT.